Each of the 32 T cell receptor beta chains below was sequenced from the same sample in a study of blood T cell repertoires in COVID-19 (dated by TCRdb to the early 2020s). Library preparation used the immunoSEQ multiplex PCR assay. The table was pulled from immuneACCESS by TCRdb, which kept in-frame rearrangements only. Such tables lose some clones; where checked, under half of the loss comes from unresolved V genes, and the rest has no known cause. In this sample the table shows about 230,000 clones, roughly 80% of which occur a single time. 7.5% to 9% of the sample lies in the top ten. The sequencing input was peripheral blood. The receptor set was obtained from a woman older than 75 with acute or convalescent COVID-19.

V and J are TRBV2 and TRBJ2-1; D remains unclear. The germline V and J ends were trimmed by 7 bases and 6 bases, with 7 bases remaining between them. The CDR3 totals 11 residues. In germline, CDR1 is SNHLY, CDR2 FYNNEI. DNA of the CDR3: TGTGCCAGCACCGGTAGCAATGAGCAGTTCTTC. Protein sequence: CASTGSNEQFF.

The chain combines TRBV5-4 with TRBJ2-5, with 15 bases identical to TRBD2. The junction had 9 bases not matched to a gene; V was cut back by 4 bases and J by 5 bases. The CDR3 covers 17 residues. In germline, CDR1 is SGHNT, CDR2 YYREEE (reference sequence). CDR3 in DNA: TGTGCCAGCAGCCCACGGACTAGCGGGGGGGCCGGGGAGACCCAGTACTTC. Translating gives CASSPRTSGGAGETQYF.

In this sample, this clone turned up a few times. The CDR3 reads CAWSRGGPEAFF. The CDR3 region has the DNA TGTGCCTGGAGTCGGGGGGGCCCTGAAGCTTTCTTT. The V and J genes are TRBV30 and TRBJ1-1; the D gene is possibly TRBD1 (6 bases). The CDR3 runs to 12 residues. The germline gives CDR1 GTSNPN, CDR2 SVGIG (reference sequence). With 2 bases removed from V and 6 bases from J, the gap between germline ends came to 10 bases.

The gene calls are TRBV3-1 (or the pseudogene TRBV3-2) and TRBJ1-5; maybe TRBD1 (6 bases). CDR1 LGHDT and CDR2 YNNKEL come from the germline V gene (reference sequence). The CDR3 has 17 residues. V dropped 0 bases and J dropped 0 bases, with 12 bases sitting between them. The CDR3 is CASSQEGSGVSNQPQHF. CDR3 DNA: TGTGCCAGCAGCCAAGAAGGGTCAGGGGTTAGCAATCAGCCCCAGCATTTT.

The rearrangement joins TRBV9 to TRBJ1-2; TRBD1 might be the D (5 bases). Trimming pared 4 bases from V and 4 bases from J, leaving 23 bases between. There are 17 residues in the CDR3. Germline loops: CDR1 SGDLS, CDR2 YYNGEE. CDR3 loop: CASSPLLKITGIYGYTF. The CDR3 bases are TGTGCCAGCAGCCCTTTACTAAAAATTACAGGAATCTATGGCTACACCTTC.

For the CDR3, the DNA is TGTGCCAGTAGTATAGTGCGGGACAGGACCACAGATACGCAGTATTTT. This translates into CASSIVRDRTTDTQYF. This chain joins TRBV19 and TRBJ2-3, with 8 nucleotides matching TRBD1. The germline V gene has CDR1 LNHDA and CDR2 SQIVND (reference sequence). This CDR3 contains 16 residues. Germline trimming cut 1 base from V and 2 bases from J; bases unmatched to any gene: 5.

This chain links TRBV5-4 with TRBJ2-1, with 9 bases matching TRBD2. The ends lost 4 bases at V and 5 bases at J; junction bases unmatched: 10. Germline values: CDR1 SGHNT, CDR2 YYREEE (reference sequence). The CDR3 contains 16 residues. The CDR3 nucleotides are TGTGCCAGCAGCGGTGGAGGCGGGGGGGCCCACAATGAGCAGTTCTTC. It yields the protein CASSGGGGGAHNEQFF.

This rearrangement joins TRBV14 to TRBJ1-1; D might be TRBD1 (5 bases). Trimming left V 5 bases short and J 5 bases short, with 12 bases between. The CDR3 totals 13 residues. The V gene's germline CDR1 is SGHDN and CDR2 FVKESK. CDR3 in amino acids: CASSASGRTEAFF. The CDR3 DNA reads TGTGCCAGCAGCGCCTCAGGGAGGACTGAAGCTTTCTTT.

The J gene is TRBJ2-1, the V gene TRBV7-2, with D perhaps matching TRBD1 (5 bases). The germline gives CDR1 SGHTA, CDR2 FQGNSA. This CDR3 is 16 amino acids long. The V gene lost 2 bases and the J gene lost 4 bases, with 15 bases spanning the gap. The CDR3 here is CASSLTGGHTYNEQFF. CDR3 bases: TGTGCCAGCAGCTTAACGGGCGGACATACTTACAATGAGCAGTTCTTC.

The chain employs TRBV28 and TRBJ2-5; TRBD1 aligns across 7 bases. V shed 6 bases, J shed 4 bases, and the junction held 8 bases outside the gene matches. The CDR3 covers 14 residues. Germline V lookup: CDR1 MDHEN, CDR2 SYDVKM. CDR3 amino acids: CASSLRGGAETQYF. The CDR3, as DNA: TGTGCCAGCAGCCTGCGAGGGGGCGCAGAGACCCAGTACTTC.

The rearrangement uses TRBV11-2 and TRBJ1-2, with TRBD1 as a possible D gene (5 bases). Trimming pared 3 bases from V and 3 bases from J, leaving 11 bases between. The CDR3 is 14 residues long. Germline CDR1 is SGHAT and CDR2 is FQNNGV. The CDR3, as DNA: TGTGCCAGCAGCTTGGCGGGACTTGACTATGGCTACACCTTC. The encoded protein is CASSLAGLDYGYTF.

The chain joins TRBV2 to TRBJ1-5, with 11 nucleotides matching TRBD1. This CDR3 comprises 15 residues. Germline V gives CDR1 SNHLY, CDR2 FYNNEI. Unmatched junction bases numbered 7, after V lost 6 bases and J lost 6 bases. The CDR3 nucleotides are TGTGCCAGCAGGGGGGACAGGGGGGCTGGTCAGCCCCAGCATTTT. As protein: CASRGDRGAGQPQHF. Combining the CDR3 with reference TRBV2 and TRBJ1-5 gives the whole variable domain EPEVTQTPSHQVTQMGQEVILRCVPISNHLYFYWYRQILGQKVEFLVSFYNNEISEKSEIFDDQFSVERPDGSNFTLKIRSTKLEDSAMYFCASRGDRGAGQPQHFGDGTRLSIL.

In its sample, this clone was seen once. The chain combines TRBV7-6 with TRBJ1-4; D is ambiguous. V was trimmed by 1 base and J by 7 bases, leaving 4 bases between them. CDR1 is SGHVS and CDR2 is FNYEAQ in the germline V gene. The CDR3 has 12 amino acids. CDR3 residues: CASSLDGEKLFF. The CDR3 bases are TGTGCCAGCAGCTTAGACGGTGAAAAACTGTTTTTT. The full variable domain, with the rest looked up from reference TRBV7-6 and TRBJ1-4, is GAGVSQSPRYKVTKRGQDVALRCDPISGHVSLYWYRQALGQGPEFLTYFNYEAQQDKSGLPNDRFSAERPEGSISTLTIQRTEQRDSAMYRCASSLDGEKLFFGSGTQLSVL.

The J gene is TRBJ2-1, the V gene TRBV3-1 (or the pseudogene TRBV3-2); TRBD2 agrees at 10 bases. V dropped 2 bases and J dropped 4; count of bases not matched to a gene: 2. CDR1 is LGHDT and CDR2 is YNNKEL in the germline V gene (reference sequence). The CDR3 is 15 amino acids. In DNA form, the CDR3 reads TGTGCCAGCAGCCAATCACTAGCGGGATACAATGAGCAGTTCTTC. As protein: CASSQSLAGYNEQFF.

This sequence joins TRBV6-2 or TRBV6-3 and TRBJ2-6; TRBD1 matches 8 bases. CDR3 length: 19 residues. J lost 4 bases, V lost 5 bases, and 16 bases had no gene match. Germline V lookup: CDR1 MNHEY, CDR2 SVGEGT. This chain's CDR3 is CASSGQPGQDLSGANVLTF. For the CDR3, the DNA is TGTGCCAGCAGTGGCCAGCCGGGACAGGACCTCTCAGGGGCCAACGTCCTGACTTTC.

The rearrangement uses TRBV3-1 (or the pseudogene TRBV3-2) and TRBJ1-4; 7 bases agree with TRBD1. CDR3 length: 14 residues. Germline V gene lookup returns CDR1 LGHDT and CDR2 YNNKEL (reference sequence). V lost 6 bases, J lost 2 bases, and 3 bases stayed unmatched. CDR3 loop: CASRQGVTNEKLFF. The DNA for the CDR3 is TGTGCCAGCAGGCAGGGGGTCACTAATGAAAAACTGTTTTTT.

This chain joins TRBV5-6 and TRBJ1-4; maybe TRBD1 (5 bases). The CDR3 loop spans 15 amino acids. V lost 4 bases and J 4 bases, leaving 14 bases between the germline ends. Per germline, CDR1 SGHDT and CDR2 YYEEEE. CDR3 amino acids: CASSLMTELNEKLFF. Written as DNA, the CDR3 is TGTGCCAGCAGCCTTATGACAGAGCTTAATGAAAAACTGTTTTTT.

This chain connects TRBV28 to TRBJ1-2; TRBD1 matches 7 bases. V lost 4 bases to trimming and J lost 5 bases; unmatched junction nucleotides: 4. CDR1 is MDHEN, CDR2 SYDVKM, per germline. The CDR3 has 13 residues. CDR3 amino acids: CASSSGTDYGYTF. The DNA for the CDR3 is TGTGCCAGCAGTTCCGGGACAGATTATGGCTACACCTTC.

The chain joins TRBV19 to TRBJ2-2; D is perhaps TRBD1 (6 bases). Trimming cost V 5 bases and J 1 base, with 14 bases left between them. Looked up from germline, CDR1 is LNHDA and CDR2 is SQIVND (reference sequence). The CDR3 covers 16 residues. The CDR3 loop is CASSPPWTVNTGELFF. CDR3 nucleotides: TGTGCCAGTAGTCCCCCATGGACAGTGAACACCGGGGAGCTGTTTTTT.

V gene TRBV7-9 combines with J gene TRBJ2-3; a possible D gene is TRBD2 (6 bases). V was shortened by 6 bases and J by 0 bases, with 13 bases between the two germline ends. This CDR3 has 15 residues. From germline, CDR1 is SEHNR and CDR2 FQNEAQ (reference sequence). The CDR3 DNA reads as TGTGCCAGCAGGCCGGGGCGGGGTAGCACAGATACGCAGTATTTT. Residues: CASRPGRGSTDTQYF.

For the CDR3, the DNA is TGTGCCAGCACCCCGACAGGTAGTGAGCAGTACTTC. Its protein is CASTPTGSEQYF. V gene TRBV11-2 combines with J gene TRBJ2-7; D may be TRBD1 (6 bases). The V and J ends lost 7 bases and 7 bases respectively, with 14 bases between them. Germline assignment: CDR1 SGHAT and CDR2 FQNNGV. The CDR3 has 12 residues.

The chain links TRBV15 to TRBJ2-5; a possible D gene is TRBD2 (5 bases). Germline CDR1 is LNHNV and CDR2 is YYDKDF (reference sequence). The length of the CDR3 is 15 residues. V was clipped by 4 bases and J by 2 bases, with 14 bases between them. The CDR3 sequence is CATSKDPGSQETQYF. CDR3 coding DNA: TGTGCCACCAGCAAAGATCCGGGATCGCAAGAGACCCAGTACTTC. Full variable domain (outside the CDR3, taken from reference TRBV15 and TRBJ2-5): DAMVIQNPRYQVTQFGKPVTLSCSQTLNHNVMYWYQQKSSQAPKLLFHYYDKDFNNEADTPDNFQSRRPNTSFCFLDIRSPGLGDTAMYLCATSKDPGSQETQYFGPGTRLLVL.

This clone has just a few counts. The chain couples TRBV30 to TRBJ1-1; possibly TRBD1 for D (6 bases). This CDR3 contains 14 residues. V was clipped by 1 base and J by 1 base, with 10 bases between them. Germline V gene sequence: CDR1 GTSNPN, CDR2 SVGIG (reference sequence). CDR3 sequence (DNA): TGTGCCTGGAGTGGGGACACGAGGAACACTGAAGCTTTCTTT. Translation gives CAWSGDTRNTEAFF.

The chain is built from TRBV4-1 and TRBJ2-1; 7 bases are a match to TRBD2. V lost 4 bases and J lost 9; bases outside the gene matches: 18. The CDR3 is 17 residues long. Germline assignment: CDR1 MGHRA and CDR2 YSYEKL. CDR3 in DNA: TGCGCCAGCAGCCTTTTTTGGGGAACGACTAGCCCCCCTGAGCAGTTCTTC. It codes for CASSLFWGTTSPPEQFF.

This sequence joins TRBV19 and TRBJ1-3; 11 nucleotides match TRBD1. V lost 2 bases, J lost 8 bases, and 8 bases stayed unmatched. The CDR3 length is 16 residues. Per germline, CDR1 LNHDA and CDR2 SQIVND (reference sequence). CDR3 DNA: TGTGCCAGTAGTATATACGGACAGGGGGCTTCCGACACCATATATTTT. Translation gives CASSIYGQGASDTIYF.

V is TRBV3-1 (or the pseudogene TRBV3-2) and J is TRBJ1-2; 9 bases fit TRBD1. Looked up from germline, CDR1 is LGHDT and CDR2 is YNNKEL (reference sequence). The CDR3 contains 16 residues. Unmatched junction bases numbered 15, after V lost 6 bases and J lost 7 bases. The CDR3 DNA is TGTGCCAGCAGTCCTGGCGGCACAGGGGGCATCAGTGGCTACACCTTC. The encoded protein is CASSPGGTGGISGYTF.

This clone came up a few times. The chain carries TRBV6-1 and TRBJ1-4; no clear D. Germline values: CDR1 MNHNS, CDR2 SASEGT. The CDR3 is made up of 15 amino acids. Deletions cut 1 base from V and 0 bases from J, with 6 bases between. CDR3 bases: TGTGCCAGCAGTGAAGGGAGCGCAACTAATGAAAAACTGTTTTTT. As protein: CASSEGSATNEKLFF.

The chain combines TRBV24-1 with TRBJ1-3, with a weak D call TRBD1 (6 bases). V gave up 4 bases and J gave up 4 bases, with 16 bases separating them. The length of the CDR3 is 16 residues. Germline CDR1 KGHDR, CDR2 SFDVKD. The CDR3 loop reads CATSDRQERGGNTIYF. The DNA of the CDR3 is TGTGCCACCAGTGACCGCCAAGAGAGGGGGGGAAACACCATATATTTT.

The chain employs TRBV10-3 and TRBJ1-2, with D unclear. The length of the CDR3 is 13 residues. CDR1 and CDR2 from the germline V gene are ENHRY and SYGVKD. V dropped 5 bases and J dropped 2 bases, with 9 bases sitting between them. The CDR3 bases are TGTGCCATCAGTCCGGAACAGAACTATGGCTACACCTTC. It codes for CAISPEQNYGYTF.

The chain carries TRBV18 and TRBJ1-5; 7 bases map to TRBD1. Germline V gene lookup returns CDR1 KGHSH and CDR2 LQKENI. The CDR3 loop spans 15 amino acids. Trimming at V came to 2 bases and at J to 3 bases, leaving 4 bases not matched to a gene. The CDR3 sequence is CASSPNRGDNQPQHF. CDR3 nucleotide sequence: TGTGCCAGCTCACCAAACAGGGGTGACAATCAGCCCCAGCATTTT. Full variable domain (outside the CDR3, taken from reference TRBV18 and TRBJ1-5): NAGVMQNPRHLVRRRGQEARLRCSPMKGHSHVYWYRQLPEEGLKFMVYLQKENIIDESGMPKERFSAEFPKEGPSILRIQQVVRGDSAAYFCASSPNRGDNQPQHFGDGTRLSIL.

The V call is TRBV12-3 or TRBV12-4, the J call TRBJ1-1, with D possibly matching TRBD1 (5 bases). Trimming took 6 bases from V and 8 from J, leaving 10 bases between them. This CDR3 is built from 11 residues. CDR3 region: CASRGQVEAFF. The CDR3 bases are TGTGCCAGCAGAGGACAAGTCGAAGCTTTCTTT.

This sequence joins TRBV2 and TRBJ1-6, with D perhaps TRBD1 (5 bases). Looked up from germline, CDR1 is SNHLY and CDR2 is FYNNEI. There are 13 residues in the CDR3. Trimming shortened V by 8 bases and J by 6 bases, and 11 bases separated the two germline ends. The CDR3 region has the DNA TGTGCCAGCCCAGGGCAGGTTAATTCACCCCTCCACTTT. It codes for CASPGQVNSPLHF.